Listed here is a single TCR beta chain. Source study methods: Nucleated cell counts were estimated from reference gene primer amplification. Sequencing was performed with immunoSEQ multiplex PCR; in TCRdb, only in-frame clones are kept and a portion is missing. V, J and clone size are those of that table, while D and trimming were read from the DNA. The sample records 40,000 to 50,000 clones, 88% being singletons. V trimming: 5 bases; J trimming: 5 bases; junction bases outside the gene matches: 9. This CDR3 spans 15 amino acids. Germline assignment: CDR1 ENHRY and CDR2 SYGVKD. These data come from a study of blood T cell repertoires in COVID-19.

The receptor was derived from a man over 45 with active COVID-19. The chain employs TRBV10-3 and TRBJ2-1; the match to TRBD1 covers 7 bases. Sequencing was done on a sample of peripheral blood. Here the CDR3 DNA reads TGTGCCATCAGTAATCCGGGACAGTACGACAATGAGCAGTTCTTC. This gives the protein CAISNPGQYDNEQFF.